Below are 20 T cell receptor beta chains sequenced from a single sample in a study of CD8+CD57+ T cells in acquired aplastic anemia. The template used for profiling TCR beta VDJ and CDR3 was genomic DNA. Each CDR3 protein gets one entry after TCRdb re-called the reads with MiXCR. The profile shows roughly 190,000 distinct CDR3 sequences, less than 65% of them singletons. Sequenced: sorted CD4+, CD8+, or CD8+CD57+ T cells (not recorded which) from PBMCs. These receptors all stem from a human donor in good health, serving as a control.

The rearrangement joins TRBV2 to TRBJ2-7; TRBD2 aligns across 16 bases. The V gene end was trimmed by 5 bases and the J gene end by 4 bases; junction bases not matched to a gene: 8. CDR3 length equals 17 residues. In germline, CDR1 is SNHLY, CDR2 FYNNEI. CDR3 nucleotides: TGTGCCAGCAGTAAAGGGACTAGCGGGAGGGGAGGATACGAGCAGTACTTC. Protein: CASSKGTSGRGGYEQYF.

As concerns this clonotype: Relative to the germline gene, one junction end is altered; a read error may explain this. The CDR3 DNA is TGTGCCAGCAGTGAAGCGCCCGGCGTCCTAGGAGGCTATGGCTGCACCTTC. Protein: CASSEAPGVLGGYGCTF. This chain joins TRBV6-1 and TRBJ1-2; D remains unclear. This CDR3 contains 17 residues. CDR1 is MNHNS and CDR2 is SASEGT in the germline V gene.

The CDR3 sequence is CASSLGAPKGTEAFF. CDR3 coding DNA: TGCGCCAGCAGCTTGGGAGCCCCAAAGGGCACTGAAGCTTTCTTT. The genes are TRBV5-1 and TRBJ1-1, with unresolved D. The V gene lost 0 bases and the J gene lost 4 bases, with 13 bases spanning the gap. Germline V lookup: CDR1 SGHRS, CDR2 YFSETQ. This CDR3 is 15 amino acids long.

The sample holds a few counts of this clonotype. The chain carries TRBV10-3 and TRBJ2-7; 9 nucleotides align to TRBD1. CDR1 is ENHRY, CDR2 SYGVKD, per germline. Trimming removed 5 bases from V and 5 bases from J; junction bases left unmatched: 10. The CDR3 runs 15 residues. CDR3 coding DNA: TGTGCCATCAGTCCTATCCCGGGACAGGGTCACGAGCAGTACTTC. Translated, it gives CAISPIPGQGHEQYF.

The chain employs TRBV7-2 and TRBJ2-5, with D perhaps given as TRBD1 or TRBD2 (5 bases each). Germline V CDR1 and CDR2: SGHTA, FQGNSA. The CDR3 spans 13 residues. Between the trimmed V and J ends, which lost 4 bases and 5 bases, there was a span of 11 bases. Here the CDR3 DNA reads TGTGCCAGCAGCTATCAGGGACGGGAGACCCAGTACTTC. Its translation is CASSYQGRETQYF.

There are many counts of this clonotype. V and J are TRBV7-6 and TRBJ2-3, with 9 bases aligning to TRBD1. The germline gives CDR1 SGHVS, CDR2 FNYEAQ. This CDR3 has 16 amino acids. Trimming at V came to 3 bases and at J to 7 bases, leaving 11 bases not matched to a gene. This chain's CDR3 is CASSFSQDRGDNTQYF. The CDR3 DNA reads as TGTGCCAGCAGCTTTTCGCAGGACAGGGGTGATAATACGCAGTATTTT.

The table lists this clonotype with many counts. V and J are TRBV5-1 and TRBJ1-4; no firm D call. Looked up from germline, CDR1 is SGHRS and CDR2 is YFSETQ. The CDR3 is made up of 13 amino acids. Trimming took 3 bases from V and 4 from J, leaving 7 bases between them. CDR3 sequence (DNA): TGCGCCAGCAGCTCCCGGAGTAATGAAAAACTGTTTTTT. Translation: CASSSRSNEKLFF.

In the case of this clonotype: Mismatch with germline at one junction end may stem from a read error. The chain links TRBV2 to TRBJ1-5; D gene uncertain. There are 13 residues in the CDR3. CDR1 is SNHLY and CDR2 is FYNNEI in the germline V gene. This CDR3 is CASRLAANRPQHF. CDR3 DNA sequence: TGTGCCAGCCGACTAGCCGCCAATCGGCCCCAGCATTTT.

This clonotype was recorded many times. CDR3 region: CASSDNLFGESNQPQHF. The DNA of the CDR3 is TGTGCCAGCAGTGATAACCTCTTCGGGGAGAGCAATCAGCCCCAGCATTTT. V usage is TRBV6-1 and J usage is TRBJ1-5; D unclear. The CDR3 runs 17 residues. Trimming left V 3 bases short and J 1 base short, with 16 bases between. Germline V gives CDR1 MNHNS, CDR2 SASEGT.

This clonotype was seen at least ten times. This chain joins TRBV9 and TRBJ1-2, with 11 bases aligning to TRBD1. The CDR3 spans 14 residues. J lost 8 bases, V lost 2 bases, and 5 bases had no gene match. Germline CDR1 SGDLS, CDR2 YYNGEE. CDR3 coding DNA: TGTGCCAGCAGCGTGGGACAGGGGGTGAGGGGCTACACCTTC. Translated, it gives CASSVGQGVRGYTF.

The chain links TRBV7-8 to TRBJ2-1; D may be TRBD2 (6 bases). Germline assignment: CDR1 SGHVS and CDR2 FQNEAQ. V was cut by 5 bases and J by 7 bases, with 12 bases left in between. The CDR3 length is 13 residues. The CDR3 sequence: CASSRDSINEQFF. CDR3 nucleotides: TGTGCCAGCAGCCGGGACTCTATAAATGAGCAGTTCTTC.

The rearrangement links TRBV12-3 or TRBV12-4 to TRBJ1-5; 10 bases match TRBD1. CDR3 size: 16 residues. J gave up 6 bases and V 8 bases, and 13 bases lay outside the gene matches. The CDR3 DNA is TGTGCCAGCTCACCAAGCGGGACAGGGGTAGGTCAGCCCCAGCATTTT. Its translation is CASSPSGTGVGQPQHF.

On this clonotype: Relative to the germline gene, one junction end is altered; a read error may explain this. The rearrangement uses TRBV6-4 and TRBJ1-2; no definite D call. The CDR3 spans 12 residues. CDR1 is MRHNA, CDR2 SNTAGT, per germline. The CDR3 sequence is CASSYSGTGYTF. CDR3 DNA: TGTGCCAGCAGTTACTCGGGAACAGGCTACACCTTC.

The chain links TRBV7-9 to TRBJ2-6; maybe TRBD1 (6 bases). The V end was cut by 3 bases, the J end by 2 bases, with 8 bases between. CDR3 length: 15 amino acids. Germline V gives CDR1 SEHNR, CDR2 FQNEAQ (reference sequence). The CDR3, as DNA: TGTGCCAGCAGCTTCTACAGGGCTGGGGCCAACGTCCTGACTTTC. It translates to CASSFYRAGANVLTF.

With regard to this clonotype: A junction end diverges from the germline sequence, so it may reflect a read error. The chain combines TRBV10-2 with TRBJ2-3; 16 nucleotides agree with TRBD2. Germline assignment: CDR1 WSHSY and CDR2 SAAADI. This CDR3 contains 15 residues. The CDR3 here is CAGSKGTSGGATQYF. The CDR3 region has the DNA TGCGCCGGCAGTAAAGGGACTAGCGGGGGGGCGACGCAGTATTTT.

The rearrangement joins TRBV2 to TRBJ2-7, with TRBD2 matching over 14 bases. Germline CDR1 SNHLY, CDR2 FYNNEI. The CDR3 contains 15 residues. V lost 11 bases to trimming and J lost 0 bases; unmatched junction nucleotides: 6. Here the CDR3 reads CASLTSGGASYEQYF. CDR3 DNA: TGTGCCTCATTGACTAGCGGGGGGGCCTCCTACGAGCAGTACTTC. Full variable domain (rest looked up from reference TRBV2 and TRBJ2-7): EPEVTQTPSHQVTQMGQEVILRCVPISNHLYFYWYRQILGQKVEFLVSFYNNEISEKSEIFDDQFSVERPDGSNFTLKIRSTKLEDSAMYFCASLTSGGASYEQYFGPGTRLTVT.

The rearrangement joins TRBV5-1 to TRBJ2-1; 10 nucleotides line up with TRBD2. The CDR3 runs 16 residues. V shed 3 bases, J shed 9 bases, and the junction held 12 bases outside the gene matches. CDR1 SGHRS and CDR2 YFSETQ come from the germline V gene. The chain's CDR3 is CASSWALAGAHSEQFF. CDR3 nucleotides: TGCGCCAGCAGCTGGGCTCTAGCGGGGGCCCACAGTGAGCAGTTCTTC. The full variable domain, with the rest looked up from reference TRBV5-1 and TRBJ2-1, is KAGVTQTPRYLIKTRGQQVTLSCSPISGHRSVSWYQQTPGQGLQFLFEYFSETQRNKGNFPGRFSGRQFSNSRSEMNVSTLELGDSALYLCASSWALAGAHSEQFFGPGTRLTVL.

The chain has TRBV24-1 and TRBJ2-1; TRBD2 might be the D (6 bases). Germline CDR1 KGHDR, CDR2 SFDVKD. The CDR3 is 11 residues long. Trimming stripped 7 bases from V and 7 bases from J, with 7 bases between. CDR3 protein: CATSRGNEQFF. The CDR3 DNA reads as TGTGCCACCAGCCGGGGGAATGAGCAGTTCTTC.

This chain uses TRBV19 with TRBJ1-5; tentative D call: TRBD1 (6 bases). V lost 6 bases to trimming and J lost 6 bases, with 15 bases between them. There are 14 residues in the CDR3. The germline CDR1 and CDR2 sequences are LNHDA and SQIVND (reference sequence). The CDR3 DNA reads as TGTGCCAGTAGAGGACAGAGGGCGACTCAGCCCCAGCATTTT. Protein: CASRGQRATQPQHF.

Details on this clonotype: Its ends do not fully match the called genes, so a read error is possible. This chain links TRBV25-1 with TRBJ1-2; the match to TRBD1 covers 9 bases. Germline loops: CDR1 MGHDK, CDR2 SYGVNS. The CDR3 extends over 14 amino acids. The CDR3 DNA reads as TGTACCAGCAGTGACCGGGACAGGGACTATGGCTACACCTTC. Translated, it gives CTSSDRDRDYGYTF.